This is a list of T cell receptor beta chains from one sample in a study of T cell responses to AZD1222 COVID-19 vaccine. The method was immunoSEQ multiplex PCR; TCRdb's version includes in-frame clones alone and lacks a portion of them. Among over 95,000 clones, nearly 90% were seen once, and the ten largest hold around 2.7%. This material consisted of peripheral blood, taken on day 0 of AZD1222 vaccination. The receptors were sampled from an adult in good health. Each CDR3 is given with its conserved first and last residue. The D gene is left open where the match is weak. The listing skips clone size in some rows; elsewhere it reads once, few, many or a size class.

J gene,V gene,clone size,D gene,CDR3 DNA,CDR3 protein
TRBJ1-6,TRBV7-8,-,TRBD1,TGTGCCAGCAGCTCGACAGGGGGCGGTTCACCCCTCCACTTT,CASSSTGGGSPLHF
TRBJ2-2,TRBV19,-,TRBD1,TGTGCCAGTAGTGGGGGGACAGGGATCGCCGGGGAGCTGTTTTTT,CASSGGTGIAGELFF
TRBJ1-2,TRBV7-2,-,-,TGTGCCAGCAGCTTAGATAGGCAGGACTATGGCTACACCTTC,CASSLDRQDYGYTF
TRBJ2-5,TRBV4-1,-,TRBD2,TGCGCCAGCAGCCCACTAGCGGTACAAGAGACCCAGTACTTC,CASSPLAVQETQYF
TRBJ1-2,TRBV5-4,-,-,TGTGCCAGCAGCCCACAGACGCTCTATGGCTACACCTTC,CASSPQTLYGYTF
TRBJ1-1,TRBV5-1,-,TRBD1,TGCGCCAGCAGCAAGACAGACAGGGTGGGCACTGAAGCTTTCTTT,CASSKTDRVGTEAFF
TRBJ2-3,TRBV7-2,-,TRBD2,TGTGCCAGCAGCTTAGTACCCTTACTAGCGGGACGCACAGATACGCAGTATTTT,CASSLVPLLAGRTDTQYF
TRBJ1-5,TRBV6-2/TRBV6-3,once,-,TGTGCCAGCAGTTACTCGATGCGGGGACAGCCCCAGCATTTT,CASSYSMRGQPQHF
TRBJ2-1,TRBV11-1,-,-,TGTGCCAGCAGCTTAGCGGGGAACCACAATGAGCAGTTCTTC,CASSLAGNHNEQFF
TRBJ1-4,TRBV25-1,-,TRBD1,TGTGCCAGCAGTTCTGACAGGGGGGCTAATGAAAAACTGTTTTTT,CASSSDRGANEKLFF
TRBJ2-2,TRBV3-1/TRBV3-2,-,TRBD2,TGTGCCAGCAGCCAAGATAGCGGGGGGAACGAGGAGCTGTTTTTT,CASSQDSGGNEELFF
TRBJ1-5,TRBV24-1,-,TRBD1,TGTGCCACCAGTGATGGGGCAGGGGGCGGGCAGCCCCAGCATTTT,CATSDGAGGGQPQHF
TRBJ2-7,TRBV15,-,TRBD1,TGTGCCACCAGCAGTATCGGGACAGGGGCCTCCTACGAGCAGTACTTC,CATSSIGTGASYEQYF
TRBJ1-2,TRBV11-3,-,-,TGTGCCAGCAGCGGGCGGGGCCCCTATGGCTACACCTTC,CASSGRGPYGYTF
TRBJ2-3,TRBV4-2,-,TRBD1,TGTGCCAGCAGCCCTAGACAGGGACGCACAGATACGCAGTATTTT,CASSPRQGRTDTQYF
TRBJ1-1,TRBV12-3/TRBV12-4,-,-,TGTGCCAGCAGTTTGATGGGGGCGGCTGAAGCTTTCTTT,CASSLMGAAEAFF
TRBJ1-2,TRBV29-1,-,TRBD1,TGCAGCGTTGAAGACGCAGGGGGCAAAGGCTACACCTTC,CSVEDAGGKGYTF
TRBJ1-3,TRBV3-1/TRBV3-2,-,-,TGTGCCAGCAGCCACCAGCCCTCTGGAAACACCATATATTTT,CASSHQPSGNTIYF
TRBJ1-5,TRBV19,-,-,TGTGCCAGTAACTATGGGACGGTCAATCAGCCCCAGCATTTT,CASNYGTVNQPQHF
TRBJ2-7,TRBV2,-,-,TGTGCCAGCGGGGGATTCTTAGTCTCCTACGAGCAGTACTTC,CASGGFLVSYEQYF
TRBJ2-7,TRBV5-1,-,TRBD2,TGCGCCAGCAGCTCACACGTTGGGGGACTAGTTATGTCCGAGCAGTACTTC,CASSSHVGGLVMSEQYF
TRBJ1-2,TRBV19,-,TRBD1,TGTGCCAGTAGTATTATGGGGGACAGTTATGGCTACACCTTC,CASSIMGDSYGYTF
TRBJ2-2,TRBV7-2,-,TRBD2,TGTGCCAGCAGCTCCAGGAGCGGGGGGAACACCGGGGAGCTGTTTTTT,CASSSRSGGNTGELFF
TRBJ2-5,TRBV6-1,-,TRBD1,TGTGCCAGCAGTGAAGCGGAATCAGGGGGCCCCAACCAAGAGACCCAGTACTTC,CASSEAESGGPNQETQYF
TRBJ2-3,TRBV3-1/TRBV3-2,few,-,TGTGCCAGCAGCCATCGTACAGATACGCAGTATTTT,CASSHRTDTQYF
TRBJ2-3,TRBV5-4,-,-,TGTGCCAGCAGCTTGGACAGGGTGGGCACAGATACGCAGTATTTT,CASSLDRVGTDTQYF
TRBJ2-2,TRBV4-1,-,-,TGCGCCAGCAGCCAAGAGCAGGGAGGCACCGGGGAGCTGTTTTTT,CASSQEQGGTGELFF
TRBJ2-3,TRBV3-1/TRBV3-2,-,-,TGTGCCAGCAGCCCACCTTTGGGGGGGCAGGGTACGCAGTATTTT,CASSPPLGGQGTQYF
TRBJ2-5,TRBV5-4,-,-,TGTGCCAGCAGCACAAAATCAGGGGACCAAGAGACCCAGTACTTC,CASSTKSGDQETQYF
TRBJ1-6,TRBV6-4,-,-,TGTGCCAGCAGTGACCAGGGAGGGAATTCACCCCTCCACTTT,CASSDQGGNSPLHF
TRBJ2-4,TRBV2,-,TRBD2,TGTGCCAGCAGTCAACGGGGGGGTTGGGACGTCAAAAACATTCAGTACTTC,CASSQRGGWDVKNIQYF
TRBJ1-5,TRBV9,-,TRBD1,TGTGCCAGCAGCGTAGTGGGTAACAGGGGGTCATATAGCAATCAGCCCCAGCATTTT,CASSVVGNRGSYSNQPQHF
TRBJ2-2,TRBV6-2/TRBV6-3,-,-,TGTGCCAGCAGTTACCCAACCGGGGAGCTGTTTTTT,CASSYPTGELFF
TRBJ2-2,TRBV19,-,-,TGTGCCAGTAGTATAGACGGGGCGGCCGGGGAGCTGTTTTTT,CASSIDGAAGELFF
TRBJ1-5,TRBV7-2,-,TRBD1,TGTGCCAGCAGCACAACGGGCGGGACAGGGCTTCAGCCCCAGCATTTT,CASSTTGGTGLQPQHF
TRBJ2-3,TRBV3-1/TRBV3-2,-,-,TGTGCCAGCAGCCAGAGGGACGCGAGCACAGATACGCAGTATTTT,CASSQRDASTDTQYF
TRBJ1-4,TRBV7-9,-,-,TGTGCCAGCAGCTTAGTCGCAGGGGCAGGCGAAAAACTGTTTTTT,CASSLVAGAGEKLFF
TRBJ2-1,TRBV3-1/TRBV3-2,-,TRBD2,TGTGCCAGCAGCCAAGATCTCTTAGGGACTAGCGGGACCTTGTACAATGAGCAGTTCTTC,CASSQDLLGTSGTLYNEQFF
TRBJ1-6,TRBV5-5,-,TRBD1,TGTGCCAGCAGCGTCGGACAGGGGGTCTATAATTCACCCCTCCACTTT,CASSVGQGVYNSPLHF
TRBJ1-5,TRBV19,-,-,TGTGCCAGTAGTCCCAACTTAGGAGGGAGCAATCAGCCCCAGCATTTT,CASSPNLGGSNQPQHF
TRBJ1-1,TRBV18,-,-,TGTGCCAGCTCACTCGACAGGGAAGCTTTCTTT,CASSLDREAFF
TRBJ2-5,TRBV5-6,-,-,TGTGCCAGCAGCTTGCAGGTTGAGACCCAGTACTTC,CASSLQVETQYF
TRBJ1-1,TRBV5-5,-,TRBD1,TGTGCCAGCAGCCATGGACCGCCAGGGGGCCGGGCTTTCTTT,CASSHGPPGGRAFF
TRBJ2-2,TRBV7-9,-,TRBD2,TGTGCCAGCAGCTCTAATAGCGGGAGGGCCATCGGGGAGCTGTTTTTT,CASSSNSGRAIGELFF